The clone carrying this T cell receptor (beta chain) was counted ten times or more. V lost 1 base to trimming and J lost 7 bases; unmatched junction nucleotides: 7. The germline CDR1 and CDR2 sequences are LNHNV and YYDKDF (reference sequence). CDR3 length equals 16 residues. A single record per CDR3 protein comes from TCRdb applying MiXCR to the RT-PCR reads. The sample holds around 700,000 distinct CDR3 sequences, more than 13% seen once. Specimen: memory CD4+ T cells from blood. This clonotype was sampled from a female donor in good health, serving as a healthy control. This sequence joins TRBV15 and TRBJ2-7; 13 bases fit TRBD2. The CDR3 nucleotides read TGTGCCACCAGCAGAGGGGGACTAGCGGGATGGGGAGAGCAGTACTTC. This encodes CATSRGGLAGWGEQYF.